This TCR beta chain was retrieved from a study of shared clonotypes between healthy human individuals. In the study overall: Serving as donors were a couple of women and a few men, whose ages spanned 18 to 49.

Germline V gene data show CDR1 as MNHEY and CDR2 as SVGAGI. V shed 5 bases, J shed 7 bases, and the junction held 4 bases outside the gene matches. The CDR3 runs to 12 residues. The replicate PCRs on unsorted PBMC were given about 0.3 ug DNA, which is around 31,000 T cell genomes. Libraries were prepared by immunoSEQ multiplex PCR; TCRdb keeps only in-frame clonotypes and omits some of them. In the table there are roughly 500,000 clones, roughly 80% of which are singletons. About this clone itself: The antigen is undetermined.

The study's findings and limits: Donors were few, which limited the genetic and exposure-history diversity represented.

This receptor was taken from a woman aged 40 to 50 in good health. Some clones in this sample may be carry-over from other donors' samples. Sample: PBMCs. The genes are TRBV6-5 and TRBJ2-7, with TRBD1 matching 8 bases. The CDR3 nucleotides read TGTGCCAGCAGTAGACAGGGGTTGGAGCAGTACTTC. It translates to CASSRQGLEQYF.